This entry concerns a single T cell receptor (beta chain). What it recognizes is unknown. Germline CDR1 ENHRY, CDR2 SYGVKD. The CDR3 sequence is 16 residues long. Trimming cost V 4 bases and J 4 bases, with 20 bases left between them. The assay was immunoSEQ multiplex PCR, and TCRdb's table has in-frame clones only and misses some. The sample comprises 85,000 to 100,000 clones, approximately 93% of which are singletons, and approximately 0.5% rests with the top ten. This sample was taken from a study of Tregs in tolerant kidney transplant recipients. Study-wide context: Recipients received nonmyeloablative bone marrow transplants from related graft donors, with transient mixed chimerism. Notes on the study in general: Tolerant patients' donor-specific Tregs expanded beyond overall Tregs, suggesting antigen-driven growth. No direct test of biological reproducibility was done here. Changing PCR primers prevented nucleotide comparison between some patients' samples.

The material sequenced was CD4+ T cells from blood, taken before the transplant. This TCR was recovered from a human donor who received a combined kidney and bone marrow transplant. The chain has TRBV10-3 and TRBJ2-7, with a tentative D call TRBD1 (5 bases). This CDR3 is CAISVPDRMGIYEQYF. CDR3 nucleotide sequence: TGTGCCATCAGTGTCCCTGACAGAATGGGGATATACGAGCAGTACTTC.